The rows below give T cell receptor beta chains drawn from one sample of a study of shared clonotypes between healthy human individuals. The assay was immunoSEQ multiplex PCR, and TCRdb's table has in-frame clones only and misses some. The sample contains 400,000 or so clones, roughly 96% of which appear only once. Sequenced: memory CD8+ T cells sorted from blood. The receptors were sampled from a man aged 25-45 years in good health. Both conserved end residues are part of each CDR3. Fields, in order: D gene, V gene, clone size, CDR3 length, J gene, CDR3 DNA, CDR3 protein. D genes are given only for firm matches. For some rows the clone size is stated as once, few or many, or as a class when expanded; others skip it.

TRBD2	TRBV27	NA	21	TRBJ2-5	TGTGCCAGCAGTCGCATATACCCCCGGGCTAGCGGGAGAGGGAGTAGGGAGACCCAGTACTTC	CASSRIYPRASGRGSRETQYF
TRBD2	TRBV5-1	NA	17	TRBJ2-2	TGCGCCAGCAGCTTGGCCGGGACTAGCCCCCCAACGGGGGAGCTGTTTTTT	CASSLAGTSPPTGELFF
NA	TRBV29-1	once	14	TRBJ1-5	TGCAGCGTTGTCGTGGCAGGGCAGAATCAGCCCCAGCATTTT	CSVVVAGQNQPQHF
NA	TRBV5-4	NA	12	TRBJ1-1	TGTGCCAGCAGCTTGGGTAGGGCTGAAGCTTTCTTT	CASSLGRAEAFF
NA	TRBV6-1	NA	14	TRBJ2-7	TGTGCCAGCACCCCAGGACAGTTCCCAAGGGAGCAGTACTTC	CASTPGQFPREQYF
NA	TRBV5-6	NA	13	TRBJ1-2	TGTGCCAGCAGCTTGACTGGGATGGGGGGCTACACCTTC	CASSLTGMGGYTF
TRBD1	TRBV6-5	NA	16	TRBJ1-1	TGTGCCAGCAGTTACTTTTTAAACAGGGGGTTTACTGAAGCTTTCTTT	CASSYFLNRGFTEAFF
TRBD1	TRBV7-2	NA	16	TRBJ2-1	TGTGCCAGCAGCTTAGGACAGGGGCATGCCTACAATGAGCAGTTCTTC	CASSLGQGHAYNEQFF
TRBD1	TRBV19	once	16	TRBJ2-3	TGTGCCAGTAGTCCCGGGACAGGGGCACACACAGATACGCAGTATTTT	CASSPGTGAHTDTQYF
NA	TRBV6-1	NA	13	TRBJ2-5	TGTGCCAGCACGCCCGGGGACAAAGAGACCCAGTACTTC	CASTPGDKETQYF
TRBD1	TRBV7-9	NA	15	TRBJ2-2	TGTGCCAGCAGCCAGGGACAGGGGGACACCGGGGAGCTGTTTTTT	CASSQGQGDTGELFF
NA	TRBV4-1	NA	17	TRBJ2-3	TGCGCCAGCAGCCAAAGGTGGGACCTTCGATCTGGAGATACGCAGTATTTT	CASSQRWDLRSGDTQYF
NA	TRBV6-1	NA	16	TRBJ1-3	TGTGCCAGCAGTGAAAAAACAGGGCGTTCTGGAAACACCATATATTTT	CASSEKTGRSGNTIYF
TRBD1	TRBV29-1	NA	13	TRBJ1-1	TGCAGCGGTCGACAGGGCTTGAACACTGAAGCTTTCTTT	CSGRQGLNTEAFF
NA	TRBV2	NA	14	TRBJ1-2	TGTGCCAGCAGTGAACAAGGGGGAGGCTATGGCTACACCTTC	CASSEQGGGYGYTF
TRBD2	TRBV5-1	NA	16	TRBJ2-3	TGCGCCAGCAGCTCCCCCCTAGCGGGAGGCGAAGATACGCAGTATTTT	CASSSPLAGGEDTQYF
NA	TRBV28	once	14	TRBJ1-5	TGTGCCAGCAGTTCCGGGGAGTTCAATCAGCCCCAGCATTTT	CASSSGEFNQPQHF
NA	TRBV4-2	once	15	TRBJ2-7	TGTGCCAGCAGCCAAAAGGGGGACCTCTCCTACGAGCAGTACTTC	CASSQKGDLSYEQYF
NA	TRBV28	once	14	TRBJ1-3	TGTGCCAGCAGTTTAATTTACTCTGGAAACACCATATATTTT	CASSLIYSGNTIYF
NA	TRBV9	NA	14	TRBJ2-7	TGTGCCAGCAGCGTAAGTGTCTCAGGCTACGAGCAGTACTTC	CASSVSVSGYEQYF
NA	TRBV7-6	NA	17	TRBJ2-7	TGTGCCAGCAGCTTAGCAAGAGGGGGGAGGGAGGGCCGCGAGCAGTACTTC	CASSLARGGREGREQYF
NA	TRBV28	NA	13	TRBJ2-5	TGTGCCAGCAGTTTAAGTGGAGTTTGGACCCAGTACTTC	CASSLSGVWTQYF
NA	TRBV5-5	once	17	TRBJ1-6	TGTGCCAGCAGCTTGGCCTTTTGGCAACAGGGTCATTCACCCCTCCACTTT	CASSLAFWQQGHSPLHF
TRBD2	TRBV29-1	NA	17	TRBJ2-7	TGCAGCGTTGACGGACTAGCGGGAGCTGTTAGACCCTACGAGCAGTACTTC	CSVDGLAGAVRPYEQYF
NA	TRBV2	NA	14	TRBJ2-1	TGTGCCAGCACGACTGGGACTCTCTACAATGAGCAGTTCTTC	CASTTGTLYNEQFF
TRBD2	TRBV5-6	NA	15	TRBJ2-7	TGTGCCAGCAGCTTGGCTCTACCGGGACTAGAGGAGCAGTACTTC	CASSLALPGLEEQYF
TRBD1	TRBV28	NA	16	TRBJ2-5	TGTGCCAGCAGTTTGAAAGGGACAGGTCGCCAAGAGACCCAGTACTTC	CASSLKGTGRQETQYF
NA	TRBV18	once	16	TRBJ2-7	TGTGCCAGCTCACCATTGGGTGCAGGGGTGCTGGGGGAGCAGTACTTC	CASSPLGAGVLGEQYF
NA	TRBV6-1	NA	12	TRBJ2-2	TGTGCCAGCAGAGCGTTTGGCGGGGAGCTGTTTTTT	CASRAFGGELFF
TRBD2	TRBV14	NA	14	TRBJ2-7	TGTGCCAGCAGCCAACTAGCGGGCTCCTACGAGCAGTACTTC	CASSQLAGSYEQYF
TRBD2	TRBV11-2	NA	17	TRBJ2-5	TGTGCCAGCAGCTTAGCTTCTGCGGGAGGGCTCCAAGAGACCCAGTACTTC	CASSLASAGGLQETQYF